The 3 T cell receptor beta chains given below trace back to one sample, sequenced in a study of CD8 T cells in Susac syndrome. cDNA came from around 0.5 to 1 ug RNA primed by random hexamers. Via MiXCR, TCRdb re-called the immunoSEQ multiplex PCR reads, giving one row per CDR3 protein. The sample contains roughly 250,000 distinct CDR3 sequences, 90% to 96% of which appear only once. Sequenced sample: CD4+ T cells from PBMCs. The source is a human donor with Susac syndrome.

This chain links TRBV15 with TRBJ2-5; tentatively, D is TRBD2 (6 bases). The CDR3 contains 15 residues. Germline-derived CDR1 and CDR2 are LNHNV and YYDKDF (reference sequence). The V end lost 0 bases, the J end lost 5 bases, and 13 bases lay between the germline ends. The chain's CDR3 is CATSRDNSGEETQYF. The CDR3 DNA reads as TGTGCCACCAGCAGAGATAATTCGGGGGAGGAGACCCAGTACTTC.

The gene calls are TRBV3-1 and TRBJ2-7; a weak D match, TRBD2 (5 bases). Per the germline V gene, CDR1 is LGHDT and CDR2 is YNNKEL (reference sequence). The CDR3 spans 15 residues. Between the trimmed V and J ends, which lost 6 bases and 3 bases, there was a span of 18 bases. The CDR3 sequence is CASSRRDGTSYEQYF. CDR3 DNA sequence: TGTGCCAGCAGTAGGCGAGACGGTACTAGCTACGAGCAGTACTTC.

The rearrangement links TRBV2 to TRBJ2-1; 8 nucleotides agree with TRBD2. The germline V gene encodes CDR1 SNHLY and CDR2 FYNNEI. Trimming took 6 bases from V and 2 from J; bases not matched to a gene: 6. The CDR3 is 15 residues long. The CDR3 coding sequence is TGTGCCAGCAGGGAATTTAGCGGGACCTACAATGAGCAGTTCTTC. The encoded protein is CASREFSGTYNEQFF.